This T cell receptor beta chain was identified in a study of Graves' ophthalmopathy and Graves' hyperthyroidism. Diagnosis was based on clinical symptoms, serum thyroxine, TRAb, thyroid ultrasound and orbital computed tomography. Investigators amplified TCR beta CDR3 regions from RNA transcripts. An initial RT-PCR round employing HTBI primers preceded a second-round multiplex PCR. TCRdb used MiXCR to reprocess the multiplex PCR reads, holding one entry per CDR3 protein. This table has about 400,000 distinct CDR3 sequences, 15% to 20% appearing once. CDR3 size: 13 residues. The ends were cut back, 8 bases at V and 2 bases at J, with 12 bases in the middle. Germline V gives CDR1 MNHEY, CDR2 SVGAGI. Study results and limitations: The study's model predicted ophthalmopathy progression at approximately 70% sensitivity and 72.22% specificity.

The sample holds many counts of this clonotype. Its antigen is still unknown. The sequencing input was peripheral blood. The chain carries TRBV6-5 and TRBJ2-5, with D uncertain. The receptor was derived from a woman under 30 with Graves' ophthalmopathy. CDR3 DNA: TGTGCCAGCCATTCGGGCAGACAAGAGACCCAGTACTTC. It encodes CASHSGRQETQYF.